This T cell receptor beta chain comes out of a study of neoadjuvant anti-PD-1 for oral cavity cancer (dated by TCRdb to about 2021). For the wider study: Before undergoing curative-intent surgical resection, most patients got three to four biweekly nivolumab doses at 3 mg/kg. Patients who did not progress were given a fourth nivolumab dose at about day 43 and had definitive surgical resection on days 50-56. Responders were defined as patients with complete response, partial response or stable disease by RECIST 1.1; non-responders were defined as patients with progression. There were approximately 12 patients in the parent correlative cohort, and the response rate was less than 40%. What the research found in general, with its limitations: Higher pretreatment blood Treg/Th17 ratios correlated with both higher pretreatment blood TCRbeta clonality and lower post-treatment tumor TCRbeta clonality. Greater tumor shrinkage was correlated with larger post-treatment sizes of preexisting intratumoral clones, suggesting that expansion of preexisting clones contributed to response. The TCR analyses had only three patients in each response group, and the authors called for validation in larger cohorts.

Survey sequencing of tumors used two replicates per sample, and the tumor libraries mostly started from 4.5 to 5 ug of input genomic DNA. Following the manufacturer's instructions, the team built TCRbeta libraries using the immunoSEQ hsTCRbeta kit. An Illumina NovaSeq 6000 S4 flow cell was used to sequence the final libraries, which had first been combined to 3 nM. The authors' analysis ran thus. The immunoSEQ Analyzer was used for raw data preprocessing and quality control. The analysis was limited to productive rearrangements, and each clonotype was defined by a unique CDR3 amino acid sequence. Using the R package tcR, the researchers computed the Gini-Simpson index as their estimate of repertoire clonality. Student's t test was used to compare Gini indices, while Pearson correlation assessed associations with tumor size change. The source is immuneACCESS, and TCRdb retained only in-frame sequences with V and J called. Part of the clones is not carried over; for the studies checked, unresolved V genes explain less than half of this, and the remainder is unexplained. V and J calls plus clone size are reproduced from that table; the DNA served to infer D and trimming. This sample is represented by around 25,000 clones; 27% of them were singletons. Of the sample, about 17% falls within the top ten clones.

Including the terminal cysteine and phenylalanine, the CDR3 comprises 17 residues. Only the CDR3 region is kept as DNA, spanning 51 bases read in frame from base 1. In the paper's terms, the time point label means: after neoadjuvant nivolumab, at surgical resection. None of the patients had received prior systemic or radiation treatment, and all were newly diagnosed with stage II-IVA oral cavity squamous cell carcinoma. The cohort was made up of patients with locally advanced, HPV-negative oral cavity squamous cell carcinoma. Samples were obtained from a longitudinal correlative study of a single-arm phase II trial of neoadjuvant nivolumab in oral cavity squamous cell carcinoma. Subject-matched pre- and post-treatment PBMCs and tumors from three responders and three non-responders underwent genomic DNA-based TCRbeta sequencing. For tumor tissue, genomic DNA extraction relied on the Maxwell RSC DNA from Tissue kit.

This clone qualifies as medium-sized (0.01 to 0.1%). The target of this receptor is not known. Base qualities were left out, and no much larger clone turns up one base away. The input for sequencing was tumor tissue, taken after nivolumab (anti-PD-1) treatment. The rearranged segments are TRBV12-2 and TRBJ2-2; TRBD2, the D gene given by the table, was not confirmed from the DNA. TRBV12-2 is deemed a pseudogene. This TCR was sampled from a person aged 35-79 years with oral cavity squamous cell carcinoma. The DNA reads as follows: TGTGCAAGTCGCTTAGCGGTAGAGACTAGCGAGCCCGGGGAGCTGTTTTTT. The encoded protein is CASRLAVETSEPGELFF.